This passage covers 16 T cell receptor beta chains from one sample sequenced in a study of cytomegalovirus exposure and HLA in healthy donors. PCR amplification relied on 60 Vbeta primers (plus 13 Jbeta primers). TCRdb keeps only in-frame clones here, not all; method: immunoSEQ multiplex PCR. The listing contains tens of thousands of clones. Sequenced sample: PBMCs. These receptors were taken from a woman aged 25 to 39 in good health and CMV-seropositive.

V is TRBV28 and J is TRBJ1-6; 9 positions agree with TRBD1. This CDR3 contains 15 residues. The junction had 8 bases not matched to a gene; V was cut back by 5 bases and J by 9 bases. Looked up from germline, CDR1 is MDHEN and CDR2 is SYDVKM. The CDR3 reads CASSQTGTGLSPLHF. CDR3 coding DNA: TGTGCCAGCAGTCAAACCGGGACAGGGCTTTCACCCCTCCACTTT.

This sequence joins TRBV25-1 and TRBJ1-2; 10 bases line up with TRBD1. The CDR3 sequence is 16 residues long. Germline loops: CDR1 MGHDK, CDR2 SYGVNS. V gave up 1 base and J gave up 2 bases; unmatched junction bases: 4. The DNA of the CDR3 is TGTGCCAGCAGTGAATTGGGACAGGGGAAAAACTATGGCTACACCTTC. Amino acid sequence: CASSELGQGKNYGYTF.

The chain carries TRBV19 and TRBJ1-1; unclear D gene. The germline V gene encodes CDR1 LNHDA and CDR2 SQIVND (reference sequence). CDR3 length equals 14 residues. V lost 1 base and J 3 bases, leaving 9 bases between the germline ends. The CDR3 DNA follows: TGTGCCAGTAGTATAGCGGCAGGCGACACTGAAGCTTTCTTT. Translated: CASSIAAGDTEAFF.

The gene calls are TRBV10-1 and TRBJ1-1; 7 bases line up with TRBD1. The trim removed 8 bases at V and 5 bases at J, leaving 14 bases unmatched. The germline V gene encodes CDR1 WNHNN and CDR2 SYGVQD (reference sequence). The CDR3 contains 15 residues. CDR3 amino acids: CASVTERGLTTEAFF. The CDR3 nucleotides read TGCGCCAGCGTCACCGAAAGGGGGCTGACAACTGAAGCTTTCTTT.

This chain links TRBV10-3 with TRBJ1-4; 8 bases line up with TRBD1. Germline V lookup: CDR1 ENHRY, CDR2 SYGVKD. V shed 11 bases and J 8 bases; nucleotides not matched to a gene: 7. This CDR3 is 12 amino acids long. CDR3 coding DNA: TGTGCCGTCCGGGACAGGAACGAAAAACTGTTTTTT. This sequence encodes CAVRDRNEKLFF.

The chain combines TRBV7-9 with TRBJ1-1; 7 bases match TRBD1. The CDR3 totals 14 residues. Unmatched junction bases numbered 5, after V lost 5 bases and J lost 2 bases. Germline V CDR1 and CDR2: SEHNR, FQNEAQ (reference sequence). In DNA, the CDR3 is TGTGCCAGCAGCGCCGGGACAGCAAACACTGAAGCTTTCTTT. It codes for CASSAGTANTEAFF.

The rearrangement links TRBV28 to TRBJ1-4, with D unclear. V was trimmed by 7 bases and J by 7 bases, leaving 22 bases between them. The germline CDR1 and CDR2 sequences are MDHEN and SYDVKM. The CDR3 totals 16 residues. CDR3 residues: CASTLSPTRRGEKLFF. In DNA, the CDR3 is TGTGCCAGCACCCTATCGCCGACACGCCGGGGTGAAAAACTGTTTTTT.

V usage is TRBV5-1 and J usage is TRBJ1-3; 7 nucleotides agree with TRBD1. The CDR3 has 17 amino acids. V gave up 0 bases and J gave up 2 bases; unmatched junction bases: 8. Germline V gives CDR1 SGHRS, CDR2 YFSETQ. CDR3 nucleotide sequence: TGCGCCAGCAGCTTGGACACCGGGACAGCCCCTGGAAACACCATATATTTT. Amino acid sequence: CASSLDTGTAPGNTIYF. The full variable domain, completed using reference TRBV5-1 and TRBJ1-3, is KAGVTQTPRYLIKTRGQQVTLSCSPISGHRSVSWYQQTPGQGLQFLFEYFSETQRNKGNFPGRFSGRQFSNSRSEMNVSTLELGDSALYLCASSLDTGTAPGNTIYFGEGSWLTVV.

V usage is TRBV30 and J usage is TRBJ2-7; D gene unclear. This CDR3 comprises 14 residues. In germline, CDR1 is GTSNPN, CDR2 SVGIG (reference sequence). V was clipped by 2 bases and J by 5 bases, with 16 bases between them. CDR3 sequence (DNA): TGTGCCTGGAGTTACCTAGATCTATTCGACGAGCAGTACTTC. Encoded protein: CAWSYLDLFDEQYF. The whole variable domain, filled in from reference TRBV30 and TRBJ2-7, reads SQTIHQWPATLVQPVGSPLSLECTVEGTSNPNLYWYRQAAGRGLQLLFYSVGIGQISSEVPQNLSASRPQDRQFILSSKKLLLSDSGFYLCAWSYLDLFDEQYFGPGTRLTVT.

The CDR3 here is CASSLWRGGPDEQYF. The CDR3 DNA reads TGCGCCAGCAGCTTGTGGCGGGGGGGCCCGGACGAGCAGTACTTC. The gene calls are TRBV5-1 and TRBJ2-7; TRBD2 agrees at 9 bases. With 1 base clipped from V and 5 bases from J, the junction kept 7 bases outside the gene matches. The CDR3 contains 15 residues. Looked up from germline, CDR1 is SGHRS and CDR2 is YFSETQ.

The chain recombines TRBV19 with TRBJ2-7, with D possibly TRBD1 on 6 matching bases. This CDR3 region has 15 residues. Trimming left V 1 base short and J 2 bases short, with 12 bases between. The germline gives CDR1 LNHDA, CDR2 SQIVND (reference sequence). CDR3 DNA: TGTGCCAGTAGTATAGTCAGGGACAAGACCTACGAGCAGTACTTC. Protein product: CASSIVRDKTYEQYF.

J is TRBJ2-7 and V is TRBV7-9, with 7 positions matching TRBD1. The CDR3 has 16 residues. The germline V gene has CDR1 SEHNR and CDR2 FQNEAQ (reference sequence). The trim removed 4 bases at V and 0 bases at J, leaving 9 bases unmatched. The CDR3 coding sequence is TGTGCCAGCAGCTCTTATTACAGGGGTGGCTCCTACGAGCAGTACTTC. Protein: CASSSYYRGGSYEQYF.

This chain links TRBV19 with TRBJ1-2, with 7 bases identical to TRBD1. V shed 5 bases, J shed 0 bases, and the junction held 18 bases outside the gene matches. Germline V gives CDR1 LNHDA, CDR2 SQIVND (reference sequence). This CDR3 has 19 amino acids. The CDR3, as DNA: TGTGCCAGTAGTCACCCCGGGACAGCAGATCTTAAAACTAACTATGGCTACACCTTC. Translated, it gives CASSHPGTADLKTNYGYTF. Full variable domain (missing parts from reference TRBV19 and TRBJ1-2): DGGITQSPKYLFRKEGQNVTLSCEQNLNHDAMYWYRQDPGQGLRLIYYSQIVNDFQKGDIAEGYSVSREKKESFPLTVTSAQKNPTAFYLCASSHPGTADLKTNYGYTFGSGTRLTVV.

The genes are TRBV7-9 and TRBJ1-5; D is unresolved. V was shortened by 0 bases and J by 6 bases, with 6 bases between the two germline ends. CDR3 length: 13 residues. Germline CDR1 is SEHNR and CDR2 is FQNEAQ (reference sequence). The CDR3 loop is CASSLAGSQPQHF. The CDR3 DNA sequence: TGTGCCAGCAGCTTAGCGGGGAGTCAGCCCCAGCATTTT.

The chain links TRBV30 to TRBJ2-3; D not resolved. Germline CDR1 reads GTSNPN; CDR2 reads SVGIG (reference sequence). Trimming shortened V by 2 bases and J by 0 bases, and 12 bases separated the two germline ends. CDR3 length: 15 amino acids. CDR3 protein: CAWSLVGLSTDTQYF. In nucleotides, the CDR3 is TGTGCCTGGAGTTTAGTGGGCCTTAGCACAGATACGCAGTATTTT.

V gene TRBV7-9 combines with J gene TRBJ1-1; D is uncertain. Germline values: CDR1 SEHNR, CDR2 FQNEAQ (reference sequence). V lost 3 bases and J 1 base, leaving 6 bases between the germline ends. There are 13 residues in the CDR3. The CDR3 loop reads CASSFEGNTEAFF. CDR3 DNA sequence: TGTGCCAGCAGCTTTGAGGGGAACACTGAAGCTTTCTTT.